This T cell receptor (beta chain) was recorded in a study of shared clonotypes between healthy human individuals. Study context: Every donor yielded three CD4 naive, three CD4 memory, two CD8 naive and one CD8 memory plate. Whole-study results and caveats: The naive CD4 repertoires of several donors were compared, and about 5% of clonotypes were shared.

Each sorted subset replicate got 200 ng genomic DNA, tens of thousands of genomes. The method was immunoSEQ multiplex PCR; TCRdb's version includes in-frame clones alone and lacks a portion of them. Of some 1.5 million clones in the sample, around 97% are singletons; the top ten hold approximately 1.1%. Points on this clone: The antigen is not known.

The V gene end was trimmed by 6 bases and the J gene end by 6 bases; junction bases not matched to a gene: 7. Per the germline V gene, CDR1 is MNHEY and CDR2 is SMNVEV (reference sequence). The CDR3 is 15 residues long. This sequence originates from a man aged 25 to 40 in good health. The rearrangement joins TRBV27 to TRBJ2-2; TRBD1 matches at 10 bases. The sample comprised naive CD4+ T cells sorted from blood. The subset is: CD45RA+ positively selected. CDR3 DNA sequence: TGTGCCAGCAGGGGACAGGGGTTAAAGGCCGGGGAGCTGTTTTTT. It encodes CASRGQGLKAGELFF.